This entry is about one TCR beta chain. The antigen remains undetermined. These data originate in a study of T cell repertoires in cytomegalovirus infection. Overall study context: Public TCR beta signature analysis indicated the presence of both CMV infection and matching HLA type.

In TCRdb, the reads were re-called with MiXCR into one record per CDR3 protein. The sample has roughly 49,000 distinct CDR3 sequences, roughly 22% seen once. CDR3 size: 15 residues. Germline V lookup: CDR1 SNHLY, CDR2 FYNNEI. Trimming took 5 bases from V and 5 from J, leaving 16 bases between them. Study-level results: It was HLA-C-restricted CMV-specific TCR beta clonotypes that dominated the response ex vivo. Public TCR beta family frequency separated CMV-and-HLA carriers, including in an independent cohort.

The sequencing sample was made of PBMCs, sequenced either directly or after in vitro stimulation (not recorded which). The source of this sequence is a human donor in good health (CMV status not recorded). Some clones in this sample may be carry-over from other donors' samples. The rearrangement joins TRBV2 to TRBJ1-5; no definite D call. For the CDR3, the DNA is TGTGCCAGCAGTCCCGGACCCCAGCGGGATCAGCCCCAGCATTTT. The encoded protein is CASSPGPQRDQPQHF.